This T cell receptor (beta chain) was retrieved from a study of OX40 agonist ivuxolimab in advanced cancers. A word on this clone: The target antigen is unknown.

General study points: CD8+ T cells averaged more expanded clones than CD4+.

Generated by immunoSEQ multiplex PCR, the TCRdb table keeps only in-frame clones and is missing some. This table has some 66,000 clones, 75% to 80% appearing once. Source: CD4+ or CD8+ T cells sorted from blood, taken in a trial of the OX40 agonist ivuxolimab. The origin of this receptor is an adult with an advanced solid tumor such as melanoma, head and neck, liver or kidney cancer.

CDR3 residues: CASKETGPNYEQYF. The CDR3 DNA sequence: TGTGCCAGCAAAGAGACAGGGCCGAACTACGAGCAGTACTTC. V gene TRBV7-9 combines with J gene TRBJ2-7; 7 nucleotides agree with TRBD1. Germline CDR1 is SEHNR and CDR2 is FQNEAQ (reference sequence). V was pared by 7 bases and J by 3 bases, with 9 bases of the junction left unmatched. The CDR3 is 14 amino acids.